The rows below give T cell receptor beta chains drawn from one sample of a study of T-cell memory formation after mild COVID-19. TCRdb reprocessed the 5' RACE reads via MiXCR and lists one record per CDR3 protein. Here the sample spans a few hundred thousand distinct CDR3 sequences, more than 25% being singletons. The specimen sequenced was PBMCs or a T cell subset sorted from them (not recorded which). These receptors originate from an adult woman who had mild COVID-19 (a few samples of this study predate the infection). Cell type and time point are not known. Each CDR3 is given without its conserved first and last residue. A D gene is named only where the DNA matches it firmly. The size field is filled for only some rows; it gives once, few, many or a size class.

clone size: few
D gene: -
J gene: TRBJ2-2
V gene: TRBV7-9
CDR3 protein: ASSSGIGTVNTGELF

clone size: -
D gene: TRBD2
J gene: TRBJ2-3
V gene: TRBV29-1
CDR3 protein: SVTSGGNTDTQY

clone size: few
D gene: -
J gene: TRBJ1-1
V gene: TRBV2
CDR3 protein: ASARGGEVF

clone size: -
D gene: TRBD2
J gene: TRBJ2-7
V gene: TRBV15
CDR3 protein: ATSRALRGGTNEQY

clone size: few
D gene: -
J gene: TRBJ2-3
V gene: TRBV18
CDR3 protein: ASSPGRATDTQY

clone size: -
D gene: -
J gene: TRBJ2-6
V gene: TRBV5-1
CDR3 protein: ASSSSGEANVLT

clone size: -
D gene: TRBD1
J gene: TRBJ1-2
V gene: TRBV5-1
CDR3 protein: ASSHRQGARAGYT

clone size: few
D gene: TRBD2
J gene: TRBJ2-5
V gene: TRBV7-7
CDR3 protein: ASSPRTSTQETQY

clone size: -
D gene: TRBD1
J gene: TRBJ2-2
V gene: TRBV6-1
CDR3 protein: ASSNDRGILRTGELF

clone size: -
D gene: -
J gene: TRBJ2-4
V gene: TRBV5-4
CDR3 protein: ASSLRQGLLAKNIQY

clone size: few
D gene: -
J gene: TRBJ2-5
V gene: TRBV7-2
CDR3 protein: ASTLTPGPRETQY

clone size: -
D gene: -
J gene: TRBJ2-1
V gene: TRBV5-1
CDR3 protein: ASSPRLVSYNEQF

clone size: -
D gene: -
J gene: TRBJ1-1
V gene: TRBV10-3
CDR3 protein: AITDSNTEAF

clone size: few
D gene: TRBD1
J gene: TRBJ1-5
V gene: TRBV4-2
CDR3 protein: ASSQEDGTANQPQH

clone size: -
D gene: TRBD2
J gene: TRBJ2-7
V gene: TRBV2
CDR3 protein: ASSEDGGAYEQY

clone size: -
D gene: -
J gene: TRBJ1-2
V gene: TRBV5-1
CDR3 protein: ASSLAGDSYGYT

clone size: many
D gene: TRBD2
J gene: TRBJ2-3
V gene: TRBV9
CDR3 protein: ASSTIAGSTDTQY

clone size: -
D gene: -
J gene: TRBJ1-1
V gene: TRBV4-1
CDR3 protein: ASSQDPFSGAGTEAF

clone size: few
D gene: -
J gene: TRBJ1-6
V gene: TRBV6-1
CDR3 protein: ASNGAYNSPLH

clone size: few
D gene: -
J gene: TRBJ2-1
V gene: TRBV5-1
CDR3 protein: ASSLDRGGEQF

clone size: -
D gene: -
J gene: TRBJ2-3
V gene: TRBV3-1
CDR3 protein: ASSQDQGGVSYTQY

clone size: many
D gene: -
J gene: TRBJ2-1
V gene: TRBV12-3/TRBV12-4
CDR3 protein: ASSLLPGLEQF

clone size: -
D gene: TRBD2
J gene: TRBJ2-3
V gene: TRBV12-3/TRBV12-4
CDR3 protein: ASSSGTSGTSTDTQY

clone size: -
D gene: TRBD2
J gene: TRBJ2-7
V gene: TRBV4-3
CDR3 protein: ASSQEGTSTYEQY

clone size: few
D gene: TRBD2
J gene: TRBJ2-1
V gene: TRBV12-3/TRBV12-4
CDR3 protein: ASSLGSLAGHYNEQF

clone size: -
D gene: -
J gene: TRBJ1-2
V gene: TRBV29-1
CDR3 protein: SVSVGSGYT

clone size: -
D gene: TRBD1
J gene: TRBJ1-2
V gene: TRBV6-6
CDR3 protein: ASSPPTGGTSYGYT